These 20 T cell receptor beta chains originate from one sample sequenced in a study of regulatory T cells in long-lasting Graves disease. Arm-PCR of CDR3 regions and iRepertoire HTBI primers were the basis on which TCR beta libraries were built. TCRdb re-called the multiplex PCR reads with MiXCR, one entry per CDR3 protein. The sample holds a few hundred thousand distinct CDR3 sequences, around a fifth seen once. Sample time point: newly diagnosed GD, antithyroid drugs for less than 3 months. RNA from PBMCs was the source of the TCR library. These data were also reused for a study on T cells in Graves' hyperthyroidism and ophthalmopathy.

The sequenced sample was peripheral blood mononuclear cells (PBMCs), obtained at new diagnosis, from a patient treated with antithyroid drugs. The receptor set was obtained from a woman in her thirties with Graves disease.

On this clonotype: A much larger clone differs from this one at a single base, so this may be a read error. CDR3 loop: CASSQGGKWGTYGYTF. The CDR3 coding sequence is TGTGCCAGCAGCCAAGGAGGGAAATGGGGGACCTATGGCTACACCTTC. The V call is TRBV3-1, the J call TRBJ1-2; the D gene is possibly TRBD1 (5 bases). From germline, CDR1 is LGHDT and CDR2 YNNKEL (reference sequence). The CDR3 sequence is 16 residues long. V was pared by 1 base and J by 4 bases, with 16 bases between.

This clonotype was recorded many times. The rearrangement uses TRBV27 and TRBJ2-1; tentatively, D is TRBD2 (5 bases). CDR1 MNHEY and CDR2 SMNVEV come from the germline V gene (reference sequence). The V gene lost 7 bases and the J gene lost 2 bases, with 9 bases spanning the gap. This CDR3 region has 13 residues. CDR3 DNA sequence: TGTGCCAGCATTGCGGGCACCTACAATGAGCAGTTCTTC. Translation gives CASIAGTYNEQFF.

There are many counts of this clonotype. The chain has TRBV28 and TRBJ1-2; D is perhaps TRBD1 (6 bases). The germline V gene has CDR1 MDHEN and CDR2 SYDVKM. CDR3 length: 12 residues. The V end was cut by 8 bases, the J end by 5 bases, with 12 bases between. CDR3 in DNA: TGTGCCAGCCGGAGGGGGTCGTATGGCTACACCTTC. This translates into CASRRGSYGYTF.

This clonotype was seen ten or more times. The chain uses TRBV28 and TRBJ2-5, with a tentative D call TRBD2 (5 bases). V lost 6 bases and J 4 bases, leaving 9 bases between the germline ends. This CDR3 has 12 residues. CDR1 MDHEN and CDR2 SYDVKM come from the germline V gene. The CDR3 region has the DNA TGTGCCAGCAGCTTACTAGGAGAGACCCAGTACTTC. Its protein product is CASSLLGETQYF.

In this sample, this clonotype turned up many times. The chain's CDR3 is CASSSSTGRATGELFF. CDR3 DNA: TGTGCCAGCAGTTCCTCCACAGGTCGGGCCACCGGGGAGCTGTTTTTT. The chain carries TRBV12-3 or TRBV12-4 and TRBJ2-2; TRBD1 might be the D (5 bases). CDR3 length equals 16 residues. The V end lost 4 bases, the J end lost 4 bases, and 16 bases lay between the germline ends.

This clonotype has at least ten counts. One end of the junction is discordant with germline, which a read error may explain. J is TRBJ2-3 and V is TRBV7-7, with D possibly TRBD2 on 6 matching bases. CDR3 length: 13 residues. Germline assignment: CDR1 SSHAT and CDR2 FNYEAQ (reference sequence). CDR3 residues: CASSQGGEIAQYF. In DNA, the CDR3 is TGTGCTAGCAGCCAAGGAGGGGAAATAGCGCAGTATTTT.

The V gene is TRBV7-3, the J gene TRBJ2-7, with 10 bases lining up with TRBD2. Looked up from germline, CDR1 is SGHTA and CDR2 is FQGTGA. The ends lost 4 bases at V and 2 bases at J; junction bases unmatched: 2. CDR3 length: 14 amino acids. The CDR3 is CASSSSGGAYEQYF. As DNA, the CDR3 is TGTGCCAGCAGCTCCAGCGGGGGGGCCTACGAGCAGTACTTC.

This clonotype occurred many times. The J gene is TRBJ1-1, the V gene TRBV10-2; D is unclear. The CDR3 is 15 residues long. Germline V lookup: CDR1 WSHSY, CDR2 SAAADI. Trimming took off 0 bases at V and 5 bases at J, with 13 bases between the two ends. The CDR3 loop reads CASSESETRWTEAFF. CDR3 bases: TGCGCCAGCAGTGAGTCGGAAACCCGGTGGACTGAAGCTTTCTTT.

This clonotype was seen repeatedly, ten times or more. V and J are TRBV19 and TRBJ1-4, with 8 bases fitting TRBD1. This CDR3 spans 15 amino acids. Germline V gives CDR1 LNHDA, CDR2 SQIVND (reference sequence). Trimming cost V 5 bases and J 6 bases; bases outside gene matches: 8. The CDR3 region has the DNA TGTGCCAGTAGTCCCCGGACAGGGCTGGATGAAAAACTGTTTTTT. This encodes CASSPRTGLDEKLFF.

This clonotype was found many times. The chain combines TRBV10-1 with TRBJ1-1, with 8 bases fitting TRBD1. After removal of 3 bases from V and 3 bases from J, the junction contained 6 bases not matched to a gene. Germline CDR1 WNHNN, CDR2 SYGVQD (reference sequence). This CDR3 comprises 15 residues. CDR3 protein: CASSEEGQGHTEAFF. Written as DNA, the CDR3 is TGCGCCAGCAGTGAAGAAGGACAGGGTCACACTGAAGCTTTCTTT.

This clonotype was observed many times. The chain joins TRBV2 to TRBJ2-3; TRBD2 agrees at 9 bases. CDR1 is SNHLY, CDR2 FYNNEI, per germline. This CDR3 region has 15 residues. Trimming cost V 6 bases and J 1 base; bases outside gene matches: 5. CDR3 residues: CASRPTSGRTDTQYF. The CDR3 DNA reads as TGTGCCAGCAGACCTACTAGCGGGCGCACAGATACGCAGTATTTT.

This clonotype was recorded at least ten times. This chain links TRBV2 with TRBJ2-3, with D uncertain. Trimming left V 2 bases short and J 7 bases short, with 7 bases between. CDR3 length equals 12 residues. Germline values: CDR1 SNHLY, CDR2 FYNNEI. This chain's CDR3 is CASSEIVHTQYF. The DNA for the CDR3 is TGTGCCAGCAGTGAAATAGTGCATACGCAGTATTTT.

This clonotype was detected a few times. The chain recombines TRBV7-9 with TRBJ1-4, with D unclear. Trimming took 6 bases from V and 1 from J, leaving 15 bases between them. In germline, CDR1 is SEHNR, CDR2 FQNEAQ (reference sequence). The CDR3 runs 16 residues. CDR3 loop: CASSSGGEGTNEKLFF. In DNA form, the CDR3 reads TGTGCCAGCAGTTCGGGCGGGGAGGGAACTAATGAAAAACTGTTTTTT.

The chain carries TRBV6-5 and TRBJ2-3; possibly TRBD1 for D (5 bases). Between the trimmed V and J ends, which lost 2 bases and 10 bases, there was a span of 10 bases. The CDR3 consists of 12 residues. Germline CDR1 is MNHEY and CDR2 is SVGAGI. CDR3 DNA: TGTGCCAGCAGTTACGGTGAAGGGGCGCAGTATTTT. Encoded protein: CASSYGEGAQYF.

Many counts were recorded for this clonotype. The chain couples TRBV6-1 to TRBJ2-6; D unresolved. The germline gives CDR1 MNHNS, CDR2 SASEGT. The CDR3 has 13 amino acids. Trimming took off 3 bases at V and 0 bases at J, with 0 bases between the two ends. CDR3: CASSDSGANVLTF. The DNA of the CDR3 is TGTGCCAGCAGTGACTCTGGGGCCAACGTCCTGACTTTC.

This clonotype was recorded at least ten times. The chain carries TRBV24-1 and TRBJ2-1; D gene ambiguous. This CDR3 contains 15 residues. Per the germline V gene, CDR1 is KGHDR and CDR2 is SFDVKD. Trimming stripped 3 bases from V and 5 bases from J, with 13 bases between. In DNA, the CDR3 is TGTGCCACCAGTGATCCCTTTACGAGCAACAATGAGCAGTTCTTC. Residues: CATSDPFTSNNEQFF.

In regard to this clonotype: A read error may explain this, as a much larger clone is one base away. This chain links TRBV29-1 with TRBJ2-7; D unresolved. Germline V gene lookup returns CDR1 SQVTM and CDR2 ANQGSEA. The CDR3 sequence is 12 residues long. With 1 base removed from V and 5 bases from J, the gap between germline ends came to 9 bases. The CDR3 is CSVEASGHEQYF. The CDR3 coding sequence is TGCAGCGTTGAAGCCTCCGGCCACGAGCAGTACTTC.

This rearrangement joins TRBV20-1 to TRBJ2-7; D is undetermined. V lost 6 bases and J 4 bases, leaving 10 bases between the germline ends. Germline CDR1 reads DFQATT; CDR2 reads SNEGSKA (reference sequence). This CDR3 has 11 amino acids. DNA of the CDR3: TGCAGTGCGAGTCAAGTTTACGAGCAGTACTTC. Translated: CSASQVYEQYF.

The CDR3 sequence is CSARTVSNQPQHF. In nucleotides, the CDR3 is TGCAGTGCCCGGACGGTTAGCAATCAGCCCCAGCATTTT. The gene calls are TRBV20-1 and TRBJ1-5; D is ambiguous. Germline V CDR1 and CDR2: DFQATT, SNEGSKA (reference sequence). Trimming removed 6 bases from V and 0 bases from J, with 9 bases in between. CDR3 size: 13 residues.

This chain joins TRBV5-1 and TRBJ2-6; the D gene is possibly TRBD1 (6 bases). The CDR3 covers 16 residues. The V end was cut by 7 bases, the J end by 0 bases, with 14 bases between. Germline lookup yields CDR1 SGHRS and CDR2 YFSETQ. DNA of the CDR3: TGCGCCAGCGTAGGGACACCCCGCTCTGGGGCCAACGTCCTGACTTTC. Its protein product is CASVGTPRSGANVLTF.